The 23 T cell receptor beta chains below were found in one sample sequenced in a study of blood T cell repertoires in COVID-19. Method: immunoSEQ multiplex PCR; TCRdb's copy keeps in-frame clones and lacks some. Here the sample spans some 270,000 clones, roughly 84% being singletons. The sequencing sample was made of peripheral blood. Receptor source: a woman aged 40 to 49 who had recovered from COVID-19.

This clone has only a few counts. This CDR3 is CASSRGSLAGNQPQHF. CDR3 coding DNA: TGTGCCAGCAGCCGAGGTTCGTTAGCGGGGAATCAGCCCCAGCATTTT. The chain uses TRBV9 and TRBJ1-5, with no clear D. Trimming shortened V by 4 bases and J by 4 bases, and 18 bases separated the two germline ends. The length of the CDR3 is 16 residues. CDR1 and CDR2 (germline): SGDLS, YYNGEE.

In its sample, this clone was seen a few times. The V gene is TRBV27, the J gene TRBJ1-5, with TRBD1 matching 7 bases. Germline CDR1 MNHEY, CDR2 SMNVEV (reference sequence). V trimming: 3 bases; J trimming: 1 base; junction bases outside the gene matches: 18. The CDR3 is 20 residues long. This CDR3 is CASSFRPPWDRRDSNQPQHF. DNA of the CDR3: TGTGCCAGCAGTTTTAGGCCCCCTTGGGACAGACGCGACAGCAATCAGCCCCAGCATTTT.

V gene TRBV29-1 combines with J gene TRBJ2-1; 9 bases line up with TRBD1. The junction had 8 bases not matched to a gene; V was cut back by 4 bases and J by 7 bases. The CDR3 totals 14 residues. Germline loops: CDR1 SQVTM, CDR2 ANQGSEA. The DNA for the CDR3 is TGCAGCGTTGGAAAACAGGGGGCCGGGAATGAGCAGTTCTTC. Translation gives CSVGKQGAGNEQFF.

This clone was counted a single time. The V gene is TRBV30, the J gene TRBJ2-1; TRBD2 aligns across 8 bases. Trimming cost V 1 base and J 6 bases; bases outside gene matches: 8. The CDR3 covers 15 residues. Germline V gene lookup returns CDR1 GTSNPN and CDR2 SVGIG (reference sequence). CDR3 sequence reads: CAWSGQRGMFNEQFF. The DNA of the CDR3 is TGTGCCTGGAGTGGGCAGCGGGGGATGTTCAATGAGCAGTTCTTC.

J is TRBJ2-7 and V is TRBV27, with D possibly matching TRBD1 (5 bases). V dropped 3 bases and J dropped 3 bases, with 9 bases sitting between them. CDR3 size: 13 residues. The germline CDR1 and CDR2 sequences are MNHEY and SMNVEV (reference sequence). CDR3 protein: CASSFGAFYEQYF. The CDR3 DNA reads as TGTGCCAGCAGTTTTGGGGCCTTCTACGAGCAGTACTTC.

The chain links TRBV30 to TRBJ1-1; D is possibly TRBD1 (6 bases). Trimming pared 5 bases from V and 1 base from J, leaving 8 bases between. Germline V gene lookup returns CDR1 GTSNPN and CDR2 SVGIG (reference sequence). CDR3 length: 12 residues. In DNA form, the CDR3 reads TGTGCCTGGTACAGGGCGAACACTGAAGCTTTCTTT. Residues: CAWYRANTEAFF.

The chain has TRBV2 and TRBJ1-6, with 8 positions matching TRBD1. CDR1 and CDR2 from the germline V gene are SNHLY and FYNNEI. The junction had 8 bases not matched to a gene; V was cut back by 6 bases and J by 10 bases. The CDR3 is 14 amino acids. In DNA, the CDR3 is TGTGCCAGCAGGGACAGGGCGCCCTTATCACCCCTCCACTTT. Protein product: CASRDRAPLSPLHF. Using reference TRBV2 and TRBJ1-6 for the parts outside the CDR3, the full variable domain is EPEVTQTPSHQVTQMGQEVILRCVPISNHLYFYWYRQILGQKVEFLVSFYNNEISEKSEIFDDQFSVERPDGSNFTLKIRSTKLEDSAMYFCASRDRAPLSPLHFGNGTRLTVT.

This chain uses TRBV28 with TRBJ1-1, with TRBD1 identical over 7 bases. The germline CDR1 and CDR2 sequences are MDHEN and SYDVKM. This CDR3 contains 15 residues. The ends lost 9 bases at V and 0 bases at J; junction bases unmatched: 10. The CDR3 sequence: CASIHSQGVNTEAFF. CDR3 nucleotide sequence: TGTGCCAGTATACATAGTCAGGGGGTGAACACTGAAGCTTTCTTT.

The rearrangement joins TRBV10-2 to TRBJ1-3; D gene uncertain. Trimming removed 4 bases from V and 0 bases from J, with 13 bases in between. This CDR3 contains 16 residues. CDR1 and CDR2 (germline): WSHSY, SAAADI. The CDR3 sequence is CASSGFGWSSGNTIYF. CDR3 DNA: TGCGCCAGCAGTGGTTTTGGCTGGAGCTCTGGAAACACCATATATTTT.

This clone was observed a few times. This chain links TRBV12-2 with TRBJ1-5; the D call of TRBD1 is as the table states it, not checked on the DNA. TRBV12-2 is labeled a pseudogene. This CDR3 has 14 amino acids. The CDR3 loop reads CASRSGGGNQPQHF. The CDR3 coding sequence is TGTGCAAGTCGCTCAGGGGGTGGCAATCAGCCCCAGCATTTT.

CDR3 bases: TGTGCCAGCAGCTTAGCGGGGGGATCCTACGAGCAGTACTTC. Amino acid sequence: CASSLAGGSYEQYF. The rearrangement joins TRBV7-6 to TRBJ2-7, with D maybe TRBD2 (6 bases). The germline gives CDR1 SGHVS, CDR2 FNYEAQ. The CDR3 is 14 amino acids. Deletions cut 0 bases from V and 1 base from J, with 7 bases between.

The chain combines TRBV2 with TRBJ2-5, with 10 bases aligning to TRBD1. V was pared by 8 bases and J by 3 bases, with 6 bases of the junction left unmatched. Germline CDR1 reads SNHLY; CDR2 reads FYNNEI. This CDR3 region has 14 residues. The chain's CDR3 is CASWGGTGEETQYF. The CDR3 DNA reads TGTGCCAGCTGGGGGGGGACAGGGGAAGAGACCCAGTACTTC.

This chain links TRBV9 with TRBJ2-3, with 8 bases that match TRBD2. Germline assignment: CDR1 SGDLS and CDR2 YYNGEE. This CDR3 region has 15 residues. The J segment lost 7 bases and the V segment lost 4 bases, leaving 11 bases of the junction unmatched. Here the CDR3 DNA reads TGTGCCAGCAGCCCTTCCGGGGGGGTGGGGTATACGCAGTATTTT. It codes for CASSPSGGVGYTQYF.

V and J are TRBV14 and TRBJ2-7; a weak D match, TRBD1 (5 bases). Trimming left V 0 bases short and J 5 bases short, with 11 bases between. The CDR3 has 14 amino acids. Per germline, CDR1 SGHDN and CDR2 FVKESK. The CDR3 bases are TGTGCCAGCAGCCAAGATATTTCAGGGAACGAGCAGTACTTC. Its protein is CASSQDISGNEQYF.

This rearrangement joins TRBV5-1 to TRBJ2-5, with D perhaps TRBD1 (6 bases). The CDR3 has 15 amino acids. Germline values: CDR1 SGHRS, CDR2 YFSETQ. V lost 0 bases and J lost 1, with 10 bases in between. CDR3 nucleotide sequence: TGCGCCAGCAGCTTGGACAGGGTGATCCAAGAGACCCAGTACTTC. Translating gives CASSLDRVIQETQYF.

V is TRBV6-1 and J is TRBJ1-5; possibly TRBD1 for D (6 bases). The CDR3 runs 15 residues. Germline assignment: CDR1 MNHNS and CDR2 SASEGT. Trimming took 3 bases from V and 2 from J, leaving 11 bases between them. The CDR3, as DNA: TGTGCCAGCAGTGATGGGGGGGGCGGCAATCAGCCCCAGCATTTT. Residues: CASSDGGGGNQPQHF.

The J gene is TRBJ2-5, the V gene TRBV5-4, with TRBD2 identical over 9 bases. V lost 4 bases to trimming and J lost 7 bases; unmatched junction nucleotides: 23. The CDR3 is 19 amino acids. Germline V lookup: CDR1 SGHNT, CDR2 YYREEE (reference sequence). The CDR3 coding sequence is TGTGCCAGCAGCACAAAAGCGGGGGGCCTCTCTTCGACCCCCAGGACCCAGTACTTC. This encodes CASSTKAGGLSSTPRTQYF.

The V gene is TRBV7-2, the J gene TRBJ2-1, with 10 bases identical to TRBD1. From germline, CDR1 is SGHTA and CDR2 FQGNSA. This CDR3 region has 17 residues. V gave up 7 bases and J gave up 5 bases; unmatched junction bases: 14. CDR3 loop: CASTRGQGFMQDNEQFF. The CDR3 DNA follows: TGTGCCAGCACTAGGGGACAGGGGTTCATGCAAGACAATGAGCAGTTCTTC.

To note about this clone: Other DNA variants within this sample encode the same CDR3. The CDR3, as DNA: TGCGCCAGCAGCTTGGGGCAGGGATCAGAGACCCAGTACTTC. It yields the protein CASSLGQGSETQYF. The genes are TRBV5-1 and TRBJ2-5; tentatively, D is TRBD1 (5 bases). V lost 0 bases and J lost 4, with 10 bases in between. This CDR3 is 14 amino acids long. Looked up from germline, CDR1 is SGHRS and CDR2 is YFSETQ.

V gene TRBV6-4 combines with J gene TRBJ1-6, with 9 bases that match TRBD1. The CDR3 has 14 amino acids. The ends lost 6 bases at V and 9 bases at J; junction bases unmatched: 6. CDR1 is MRHNA, CDR2 SNTAGT, per germline. CDR3 amino acids: CASSPDRGSSPLHF. CDR3 bases: TGTGCCAGCAGCCCGGACAGGGGTAGTTCACCCCTCCACTTT.

The chain links TRBV6-5 to TRBJ1-4; D might be TRBD1 (6 bases). The CDR3 covers 16 residues. CDR1 and CDR2 from the germline V gene are MNHEY and SVGAGI. The V end was cut by 0 bases, the J end by 4 bases, with 12 bases between. The CDR3 DNA reads as TGTGCCAGCAGTTACTCACCGGGACACCTTAATGAAAAACTGTTTTTT. It specifies CASSYSPGHLNEKLFF.

This sequence joins TRBV18 and TRBJ1-1; maybe TRBD1 (6 bases). The germline V gene encodes CDR1 KGHSH and CDR2 LQKENI. V was cut by 3 bases and J by 3 bases, with 8 bases left in between. This CDR3 is built from 13 residues. CDR3 amino acids: CASSPDRHTEAFF. CDR3 coding DNA: TGTGCCAGCTCACCGGACAGACACACTGAAGCTTTCTTT.

The J gene is TRBJ1-5, the V gene TRBV19; 8 nucleotides match TRBD1. This CDR3 is built from 15 residues. Looked up from germline, CDR1 is LNHDA and CDR2 is SQIVND (reference sequence). The trim removed 10 bases at V and 0 bases at J, leaving 8 bases unmatched. This CDR3 reads CATQFGQGSNQPQHF. CDR3 DNA sequence: TGTGCCACCCAGTTTGGACAGGGTAGCAATCAGCCCCAGCATTTT.